These 9 T cell receptor beta chains were all obtained from the same sample, sequenced in a study of cytomegalovirus exposure and HLA in healthy donors. Vbeta (60) and Jbeta (13) primers were used in the PCR. Sequencing was performed with immunoSEQ multiplex PCR; in TCRdb, only in-frame clones are kept and a portion is missing. Here the sample spans about 87,000 clones, 65% to 75% being singletons. The specimen was PBMCs. These receptor sequences come from a man younger than 45 in good health and CMV-seropositive.

The DNA of the CDR3 is TGTGCCAGCAGCCAAGACGGGACACCTTTTGGAAATGAGCAGTTCTTC. It codes for CASSQDGTPFGNEQFF. The chain recombines TRBV4-2 with TRBJ2-1, with D possibly TRBD1 on 6 matching bases. With 0 bases removed from V and 7 bases from J, the gap between germline ends came to 16 bases. CDR1 is LGHNA and CDR2 is YNFKEQ in the germline V gene. This CDR3 contains 16 residues.

This chain uses TRBV4-2 with TRBJ1-3; D not certain. The CDR3 is 15 residues long. V was cut by 1 base and J by 0 bases, with 7 bases left in between. Germline V lookup: CDR1 LGHNA, CDR2 YNFKEQ. CDR3 DNA: TGTGCCAGCAGCCAAGGACAAGGCTCTGGAAACACCATATATTTT. Protein product: CASSQGQGSGNTIYF.

This chain uses TRBV28 with TRBJ1-2, with D possibly matching TRBD1 (5 bases). The CDR3 loop spans 13 amino acids. Germline V CDR1 and CDR2: MDHEN, SYDVKM. V lost 8 bases and J lost 2, with 12 bases in between. The CDR3 DNA sequence: TGTGCCAGCGTCCGAGACAGAAACTATGGCTACACCTTC. Protein: CASVRDRNYGYTF.

This chain uses TRBV20-1 with TRBJ2-1; 8 nucleotides align to TRBD2. Germline assignment: CDR1 DFQATT and CDR2 SNEGSKA (reference sequence). V was clipped by 6 bases and J by 11 bases; unmatched bases: 6. The CDR3 length is 11 residues. The CDR3 nucleotides read TGCAGTGCGCCCGGGAGGGGGAAGCAGTTCTTC. Its translation: CSAPGRGKQFF.

This chain links TRBV21-1 with TRBJ2-7; the tabulated D call, TRBD1, remains unverified against the DNA. TRBV21-1 has pseudogene status. The CDR3 has 16 residues. The CDR3 DNA sequence: TGTGCCAGCTACTACAACAAGGGAGACAGGCCCTACGAGCAGTACTTC. Translation gives CASYYNKGDRPYEQYF.

This clone was recorded once. The V gene is TRBV27, the J gene TRBJ2-1; TRBD2 is a possible D gene (6 bases). Trimming stripped 5 bases from V and 3 bases from J, with 17 bases between. CDR1 is MNHEY and CDR2 is SMNVEV in the germline V gene (reference sequence). CDR3 length: 16 residues. CDR3 coding DNA: TGTGCCAGCAGTCCCCTAGGTAGCGGCGTCTACAATGAGCAGTTCTTC. Protein sequence: CASSPLGSGVYNEQFF.

The chain recombines TRBV5-6 with TRBJ1-3; TRBD1 is a possible D gene (5 bases). Trimming removed 7 bases from V and 1 base from J, with 18 bases in between. From germline, CDR1 is SGHDT and CDR2 YYEEEE. The CDR3 has 16 residues. CDR3 sequence (DNA): TGTGCCAGCCTACAACAGGATCTGATATCTGGAAACACCATATATTTT. It codes for CASLQQDLISGNTIYF.

The table lists this clone with a count of one. The chain recombines TRBV4-1 with TRBJ2-7; TRBD1 agrees at 9 bases. There are 15 residues in the CDR3. Germline V gives CDR1 MGHRA, CDR2 YSYEKL. The J segment lost 2 bases and the V segment lost 0 bases, leaving 2 bases of the junction unmatched. The CDR3 spells CASSQERDRAYEQYF. The CDR3 DNA follows: TGCGCCAGCAGCCAAGAGAGGGACAGGGCCTACGAGCAGTACTTC.

The genes are TRBV11-2 and TRBJ1-1; 7 bases map to TRBD1. CDR1 is SGHAT, CDR2 FQNNGV, per germline. V trimming: 7 bases; J trimming: 5 bases; junction bases outside the gene matches: 10. This CDR3 has 14 residues. Here the CDR3 reads CASKLQGEGTEAFF. As DNA, the CDR3 is TGTGCCAGCAAACTCCAGGGGGAAGGAACTGAAGCTTTCTTT.